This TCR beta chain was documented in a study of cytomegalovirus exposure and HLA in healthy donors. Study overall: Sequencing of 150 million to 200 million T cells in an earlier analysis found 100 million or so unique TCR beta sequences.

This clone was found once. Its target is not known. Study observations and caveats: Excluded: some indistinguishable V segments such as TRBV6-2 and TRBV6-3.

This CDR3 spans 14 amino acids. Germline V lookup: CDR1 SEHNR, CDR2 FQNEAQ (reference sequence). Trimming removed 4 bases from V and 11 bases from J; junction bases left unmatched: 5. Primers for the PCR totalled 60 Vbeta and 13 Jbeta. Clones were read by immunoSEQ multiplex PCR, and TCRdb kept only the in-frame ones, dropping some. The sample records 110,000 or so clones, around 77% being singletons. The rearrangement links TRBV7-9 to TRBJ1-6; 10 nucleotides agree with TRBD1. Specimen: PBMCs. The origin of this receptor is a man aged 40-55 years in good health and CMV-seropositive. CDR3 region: CASSSGQGEAPLHF. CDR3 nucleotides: TGTGCCAGCAGCTCAGGACAGGGGGAAGCACCCCTCCACTTT. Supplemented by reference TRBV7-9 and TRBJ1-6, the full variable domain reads DTGVSQNPRHKITKRGQNVTFRCDPISEHNRLYWYRQTLGQGPEFLTYFQNEAQLEKSRLLSDRFSAERPKGSFSTLEIQRTEQGDSAMYLCASSSGQGEAPLHFGNGTRLTVT.